This T cell receptor beta chain was recovered during a study of neoadjuvant anti-PD-1 for oral cavity cancer. Regarding time point: after neoadjuvant nivolumab, at surgical resection. Trimming pared 0 bases from V and 4 bases from J, leaving 2 bases between. This CDR3 region has 12 residues. In germline, CDR1 is WNHNN, CDR2 SYGVQD (reference sequence). TCRdb's table, derived via immunoSEQ multiplex PCR, lists solely in-frame clones and lacks some. The repertoire holds tens of thousands of clones, with around 43% as singletons. This clone was observed a few times. The TCR originated in a person aged 35 to 85 with oral cavity squamous cell carcinoma. Here the sequenced sample was tumor tissue, taken after nivolumab (anti-PD-1) treatment. The V and J genes are TRBV10-1 and TRBJ2-3; D is uncertain. This CDR3 is CASSESADTQYF. CDR3 in DNA: TGCGCCAGCAGTGAGTCCGCAGATACGCAGTATTTT.